The rows below give T cell receptor beta chains drawn from one sample of a study of blood T cells in healthy people across ages. MiXCR, run by TCRdb on the 5' RACE reads, gives a single entry per CDR3 protein. Here the sample spans about 1.8 million distinct CDR3 sequences, about 50% being singletons. The sequencing sample was made of blood. Every receptor here comes from a woman aged 40 to 50 in good health. Both conserved end residues are part of each CDR3. The D gene is left open where the match is weak. Rows may omit the clone size; those that give it use once, few, many or a size class.

>TRBD2|NA|TRBV4-1
CASSQTSGPRGDTQYF
>NA|few|TRBV6-2/TRBV6-3
CASGSTYGPQHF
>NA|few|TRBV14
CASSLQGLGLTDTQYF
>NA|NA|TRBV6-5
CASSYSSGDNGYTF
>NA|NA|TRBV20-1
CSASLSYTEAFF
>NA|NA|TRBV28
CASSFFDTSPHRNEQFF
>TRBD1|few|TRBV29-1
CSVDGQGIYNEQFF
>NA|NA|TRBV21-1
CASSETGTGGDVDEQYF
>TRBD2|few|TRBV15
CATSTGLAAAYEQYF
>TRBD1|few|TRBV10-3
CAASGTDSNQPQHF
>NA|NA|TRBV20-1
CSARVNDGPIIRDYNEQFF
>NA|NA|TRBV24-1
CATSDSGAGIQYF
>TRBD1|NA|TRBV2
CASSEWTGNTDTQYF
>NA|NA|TRBV7-3
CASSPVGANSRNEQFF
>NA|NA|TRBV13
CASSSQINDRRTETQYF
>TRBD1|NA|TRBV28
CASSPITRTGVRSEQYF
>NA|few|TRBV4-3
CASSQGGGGPWEQFF
>NA|few|TRBV20-1
CSAKGLAKNIQYF
>NA|many|TRBV6-2/TRBV6-3
CASSYGETQYF
>TRBD1|few|TRBV28
CASSSLTGLSLEVGYTF
>NA|NA|TRBV28
CASSFPGRSNQPQHF
>TRBD1|NA|TRBV7-2
CASSPGQGDLQETQYF
>TRBD2|few|TRBV13
CASSLASGGASETQYF
>TRBD1|NA|TRBV2
CASLRDRVNEKLFF
>NA|NA|TRBV13
CASSRPVYNEQFF